This T cell receptor beta chain came from a study of T-cell memory formation after mild COVID-19. One entry per CDR3 protein results from TCRdb running MiXCR on the 5' RACE reads. This repertoire shows about 170,000 distinct CDR3 sequences, approximately 12% found once; its top ten account for about 3.6%. V gave up 6 bases and J gave up 4 bases, with 16 bases separating them. Germline-derived CDR1 and CDR2 are MNHNY and SVGAGI (reference sequence). The CDR3 consists of 15 residues. Findings and limits, study-wide: Detection of some responders pre-infection suggested pre-existing cross-reactive memory T cells participated.

As regards this clonotype: The antigen remains undetermined.

The sequencing sample was made of PBMCs or a T cell subset sorted from them (not recorded which). V is TRBV6-6 and J is TRBJ1-5, with D possibly matching TRBD1 (6 bases). The sequence came from a man between 18 and 35 years old who had mild COVID-19 (a few samples of this study predate the infection). Cell type and time point are not known. CDR3 region: CASSLKRDRNQPQHF. In DNA form, the CDR3 reads TGTGCCAGCAGCCTCAAAAGAGACAGGAATCAGCCCCAGCATTTT.